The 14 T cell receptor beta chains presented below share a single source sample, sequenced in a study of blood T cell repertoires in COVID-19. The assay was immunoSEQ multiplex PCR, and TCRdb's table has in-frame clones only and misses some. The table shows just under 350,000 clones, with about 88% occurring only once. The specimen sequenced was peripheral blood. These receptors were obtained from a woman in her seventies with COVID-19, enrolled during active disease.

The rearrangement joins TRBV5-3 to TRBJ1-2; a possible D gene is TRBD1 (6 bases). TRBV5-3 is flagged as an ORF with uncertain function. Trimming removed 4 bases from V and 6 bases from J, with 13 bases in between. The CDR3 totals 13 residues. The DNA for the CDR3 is TGTGCCAGAAGCCCCGGGACACAGGATGGCTACACCTTC. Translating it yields CARSPGTQDGYTF.

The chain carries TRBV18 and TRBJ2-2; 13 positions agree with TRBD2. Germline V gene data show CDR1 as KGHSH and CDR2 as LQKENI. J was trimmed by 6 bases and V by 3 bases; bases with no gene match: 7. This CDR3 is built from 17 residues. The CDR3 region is CASSPIPGLAGPGELFF. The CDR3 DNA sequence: TGTGCCAGCTCACCCATACCGGGACTAGCGGGACCCGGGGAGCTGTTTTTT.

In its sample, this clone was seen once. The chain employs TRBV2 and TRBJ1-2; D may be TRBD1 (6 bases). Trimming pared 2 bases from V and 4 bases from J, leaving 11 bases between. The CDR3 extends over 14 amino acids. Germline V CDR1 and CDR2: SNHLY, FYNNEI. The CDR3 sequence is CASSELLDSYGYTF. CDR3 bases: TGTGCCAGCAGTGAATTGCTGGACAGCTATGGCTACACCTTC.

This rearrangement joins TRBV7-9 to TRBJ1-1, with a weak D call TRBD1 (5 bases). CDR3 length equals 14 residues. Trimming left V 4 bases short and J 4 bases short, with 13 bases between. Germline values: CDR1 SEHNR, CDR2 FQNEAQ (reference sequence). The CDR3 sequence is CASSWQGRVTEAFF. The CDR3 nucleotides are TGTGCCAGCAGCTGGCAGGGAAGGGTCACTGAAGCTTTCTTT. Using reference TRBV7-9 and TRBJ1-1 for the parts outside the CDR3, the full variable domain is DTGVSQNPRHKITKRGQNVTFRCDPISEHNRLYWYRQTLGQGPEFLTYFQNEAQLEKSRLLSDRFSAERPKGSFSTLEIQRTEQGDSAMYLCASSWQGRVTEAFFGQGTRLTVV.

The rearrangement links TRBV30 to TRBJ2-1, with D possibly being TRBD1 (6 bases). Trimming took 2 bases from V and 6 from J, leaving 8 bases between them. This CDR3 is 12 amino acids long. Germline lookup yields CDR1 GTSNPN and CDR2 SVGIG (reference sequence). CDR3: CAWSPGVNEQFF. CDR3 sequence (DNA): TGTGCCTGGAGTCCAGGGGTCAATGAGCAGTTCTTC.

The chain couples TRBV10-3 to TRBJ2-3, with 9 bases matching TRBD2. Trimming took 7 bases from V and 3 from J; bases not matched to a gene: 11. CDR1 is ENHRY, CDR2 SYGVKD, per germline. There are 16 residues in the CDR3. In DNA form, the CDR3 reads TGTGCCATCACCGTCCGGACTAGCGAGGGTACAGATACGCAGTATTTT. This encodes CAITVRTSEGTDTQYF.

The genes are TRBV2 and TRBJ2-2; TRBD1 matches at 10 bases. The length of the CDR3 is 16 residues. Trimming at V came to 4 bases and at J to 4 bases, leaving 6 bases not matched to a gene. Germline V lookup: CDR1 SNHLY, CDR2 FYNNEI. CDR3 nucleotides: TGTGCCAGCAGTGTGACAGGGGGCGCGGTCACCGGGGAGCTGTTTTTT. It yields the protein CASSVTGGAVTGELFF.

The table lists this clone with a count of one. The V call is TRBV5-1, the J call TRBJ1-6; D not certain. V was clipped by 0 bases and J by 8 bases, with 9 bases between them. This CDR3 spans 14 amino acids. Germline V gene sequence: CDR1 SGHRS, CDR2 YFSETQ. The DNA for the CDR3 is TGCGCCAGCAGCTTGGGTCAGCAGGATTCACCCCTCCACTTT. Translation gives CASSLGQQDSPLHF. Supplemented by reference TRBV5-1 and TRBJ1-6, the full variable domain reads KAGVTQTPRYLIKTRGQQVTLSCSPISGHRSVSWYQQTPGQGLQFLFEYFSETQRNKGNFPGRFSGRQFSNSRSEMNVSTLELGDSALYLCASSLGQQDSPLHFGNGTRLTVT.

CDR3 sequence (DNA): TGTGCCAGCAGACTCAGTGGCAGGGAGGGCACTGAAGCTTTCTTT. Its translation is CASRLSGREGTEAFF. The chain uses TRBV6-5 and TRBJ1-1; weak D call: TRBD1 (5 bases). From germline, CDR1 is MNHEY and CDR2 SVGAGI. V dropped 6 bases and J dropped 4 bases, with 18 bases sitting between them. The CDR3 is made up of 15 amino acids.

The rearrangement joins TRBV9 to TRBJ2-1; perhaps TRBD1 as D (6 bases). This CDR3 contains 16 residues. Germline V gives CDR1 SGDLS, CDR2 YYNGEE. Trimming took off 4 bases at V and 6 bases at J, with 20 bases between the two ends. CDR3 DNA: TGTGCCAGCAGCCAAAATCAGGGGACCCCCGCCAATGAGCAGTTCTTC. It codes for CASSQNQGTPANEQFF. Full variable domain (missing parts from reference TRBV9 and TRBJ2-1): DSGVTQTPKHLITATGQRVTLRCSPRSGDLSVYWYQQSLDQGLQFLIQYYNGEERAKGNILERFSAQQFPDLHSELNLSSLELGDSALYFCASSQNQGTPANEQFFGPGTRLTVL.

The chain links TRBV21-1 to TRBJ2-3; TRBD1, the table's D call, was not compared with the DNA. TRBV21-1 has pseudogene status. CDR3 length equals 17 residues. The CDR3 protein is CASSSQKGQGVRDTQYF. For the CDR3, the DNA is TGTGCCAGCAGCAGCCAGAAGGGACAGGGGGTTAGAGATACGCAGTATTTT.

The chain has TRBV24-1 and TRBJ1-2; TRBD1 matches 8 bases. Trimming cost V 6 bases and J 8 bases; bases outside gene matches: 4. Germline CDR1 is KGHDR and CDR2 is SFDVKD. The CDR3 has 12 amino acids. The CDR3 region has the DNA TGTGCCACCAGTCAGGGGGCGGTAGGCTACACCTTC. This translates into CATSQGAVGYTF.

This chain's CDR3 is CASSLQDTEAFF. The CDR3 bases are TGTGCCAGCAGCCTACAGGACACTGAAGCTTTCTTT. The chain employs TRBV2 and TRBJ1-1, with D possibly being TRBD1 (5 bases). Germline V CDR1 and CDR2: SNHLY, FYNNEI. CDR3 length: 12 amino acids. V gave up 6 bases and J gave up 3 bases, with 8 bases separating them. The full variable domain, with the rest looked up from reference TRBV2 and TRBJ1-1, is EPEVTQTPSHQVTQMGQEVILRCVPISNHLYFYWYRQILGQKVEFLVSFYNNEISEKSEIFDDQFSVERPDGSNFTLKIRSTKLEDSAMYFCASSLQDTEAFFGQGTRLTVV.

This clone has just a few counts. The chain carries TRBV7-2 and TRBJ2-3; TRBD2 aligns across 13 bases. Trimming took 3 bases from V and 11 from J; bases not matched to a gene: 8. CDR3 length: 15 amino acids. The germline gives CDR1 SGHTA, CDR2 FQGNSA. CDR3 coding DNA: TGTGCCAGCAGCTTTGGACTAGCGGGGGACCTTGGGCAGTATTTT. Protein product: CASSFGLAGDLGQYF.